These 4 T cell receptor beta chains originate from one sample sequenced in a study of shared clonotypes between healthy human individuals. TCRdb's copy holds only in-frame clones and misses some; the assay was immunoSEQ multiplex PCR. The data hold about 2.4 million clones, with approximately 90% observed a single time. What was sequenced was naive CD4+ T cells sorted from blood. Subset: CD45RA+ positively selected. The origin of the receptors is a man in his late teens or twenties in good health.

The chain is built from TRBV6-5 and TRBJ1-2; no clear D. V was pared by 8 bases and J by 8 bases, with 15 bases between. Germline lookup yields CDR1 MNHEY and CDR2 SVGAGI. CDR3 size: 12 residues. The CDR3 here is CASHRGGEGYTF. As DNA, the CDR3 is TGTGCCAGCCATCGGGGAGGTGAAGGCTACACCTTC.

This chain joins TRBV11-3 and TRBJ2-7; D uncertain. Germline V gene sequence: CDR1 SGHNT, CDR2 YENEEA. Trimming shortened V by 3 bases and J by 6 bases, and 6 bases separated the two germline ends. The CDR3 spans 11 residues. This CDR3 is CASSLVLEQYF. Here the CDR3 DNA reads TGTGCCAGCAGCTTGGTGCTCGAGCAGTACTTC.

V and J are TRBV10-3 and TRBJ2-3, with 7 bases aligning to TRBD2. The germline CDR1 and CDR2 sequences are ENHRY and SYGVKD. The CDR3 is made up of 15 amino acids. V lost 6 bases and J lost 4; bases outside the gene matches: 10. The CDR3 spells CAISPTSSLPDTQYF. DNA for the CDR3: TGTGCCATCAGCCCGACTAGCTCGCTCCCAGATACGCAGTATTTT.

This chain links TRBV5-1 with TRBJ2-5; D not resolved. V was shortened by 4 bases and J by 5 bases, with 18 bases between the two germline ends. This CDR3 has 15 residues. Germline V gene data show CDR1 as SGHRS and CDR2 as YFSETQ. In nucleotides, the CDR3 is TGCGCCAGCAGCCCCAGCACCAGCCCCTATGAGACCCAGTACTTC. Its protein is CASSPSTSPYETQYF. Full variable domain (missing parts from reference TRBV5-1 and TRBJ2-5): KAGVTQTPRYLIKTRGQQVTLSCSPISGHRSVSWYQQTPGQGLQFLFEYFSETQRNKGNFPGRFSGRQFSNSRSEMNVSTLELGDSALYLCASSPSTSPYETQYFGPGTRLLVL.